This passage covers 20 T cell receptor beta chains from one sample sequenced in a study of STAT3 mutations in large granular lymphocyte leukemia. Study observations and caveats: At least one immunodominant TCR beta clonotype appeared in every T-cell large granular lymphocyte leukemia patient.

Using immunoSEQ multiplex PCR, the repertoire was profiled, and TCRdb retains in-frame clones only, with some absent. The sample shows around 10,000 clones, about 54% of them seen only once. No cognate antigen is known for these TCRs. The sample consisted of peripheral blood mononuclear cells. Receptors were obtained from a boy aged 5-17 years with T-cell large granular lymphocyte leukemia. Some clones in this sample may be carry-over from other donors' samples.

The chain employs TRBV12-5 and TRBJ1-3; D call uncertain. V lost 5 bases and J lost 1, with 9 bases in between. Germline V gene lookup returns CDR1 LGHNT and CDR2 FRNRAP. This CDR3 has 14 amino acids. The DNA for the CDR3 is TGTGCTAGTGGTGCCCGGACGTCTGGAAACACCATATATTTT. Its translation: CASGARTSGNTIYF.

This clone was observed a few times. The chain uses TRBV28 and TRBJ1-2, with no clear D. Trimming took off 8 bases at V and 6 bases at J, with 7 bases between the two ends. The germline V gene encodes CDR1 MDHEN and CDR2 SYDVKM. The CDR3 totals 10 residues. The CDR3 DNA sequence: TGTGCCAGCGGTCGTGATGGCTACACCTTC. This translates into CASGRDGYTF.

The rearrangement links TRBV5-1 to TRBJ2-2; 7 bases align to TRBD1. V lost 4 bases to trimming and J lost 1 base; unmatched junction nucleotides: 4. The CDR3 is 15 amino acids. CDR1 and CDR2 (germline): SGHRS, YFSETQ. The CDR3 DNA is TGCGCCAGCAGCCCGGGACAGATGAACACCGGGGAGCTGTTTTTT. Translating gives CASSPGQMNTGELFF.

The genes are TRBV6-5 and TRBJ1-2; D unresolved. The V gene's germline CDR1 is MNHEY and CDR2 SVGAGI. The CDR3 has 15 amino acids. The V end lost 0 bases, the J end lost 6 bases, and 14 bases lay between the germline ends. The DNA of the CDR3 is TGTGCCAGCAGTTACTCATTCAGGCGTTACGATGGCTACACCTTC. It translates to CASSYSFRRYDGYTF.

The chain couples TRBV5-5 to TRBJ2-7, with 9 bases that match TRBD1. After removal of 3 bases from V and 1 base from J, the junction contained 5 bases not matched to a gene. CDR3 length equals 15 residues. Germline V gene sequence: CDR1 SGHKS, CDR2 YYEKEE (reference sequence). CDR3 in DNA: TGTGCCAGCAGCTCTACGACAGGGGGGTCCTACGAGCAGTACTTC. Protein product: CASSSTTGGSYEQYF. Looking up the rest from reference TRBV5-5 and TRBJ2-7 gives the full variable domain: DAGVTQSPTHLIKTRGQQVTLRCSPISGHKSVSWYQQVLGQGPQFIFQYYEKEERGRGNFPDRFSARQFPNYSSELNVNALLLGDSALYLCASSSTTGGSYEQYFGPGTRLTVT.

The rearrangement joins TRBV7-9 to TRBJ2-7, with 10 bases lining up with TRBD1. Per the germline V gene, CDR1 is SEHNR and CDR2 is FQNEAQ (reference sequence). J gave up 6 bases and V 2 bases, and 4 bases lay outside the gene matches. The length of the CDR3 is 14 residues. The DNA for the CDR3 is TGTGCCAGCAGCTTAACCGGGACAGGGGTCGAGCAGTACTTC. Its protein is CASSLTGTGVEQYF. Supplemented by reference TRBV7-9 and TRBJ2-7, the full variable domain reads DTGVSQNPRHKITKRGQNVTFRCDPISEHNRLYWYRQTLGQGPEFLTYFQNEAQLEKSRLLSDRFSAERPKGSFSTLEIQRTEQGDSAMYLCASSLTGTGVEQYFGPGTRLTVT.

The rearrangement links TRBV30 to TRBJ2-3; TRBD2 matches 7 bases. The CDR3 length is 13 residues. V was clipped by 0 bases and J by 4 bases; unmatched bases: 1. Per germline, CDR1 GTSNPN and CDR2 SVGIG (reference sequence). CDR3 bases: TGTGCCTGGAGTGTACGGGGGGCAGATACGCAGTATTTT. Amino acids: CAWSVRGADTQYF. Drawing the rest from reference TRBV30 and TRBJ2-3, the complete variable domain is SQTIHQWPATLVQPVGSPLSLECTVEGTSNPNLYWYRQAAGRGLQLLFYSVGIGQISSEVPQNLSASRPQDRQFILSSKKLLLSDSGFYLCAWSVRGADTQYFGPGTRLTVL.

CDR3 protein: CASTNVGGADEQFF. The CDR3 DNA reads as TGCGCCAGCACCAATGTAGGGGGGGCGGATGAGCAGTTCTTC. The chain combines TRBV5-1 with TRBJ2-1; a weak D match, TRBD2 (7 bases). Trimming took 6 bases from V and 8 from J, leaving 18 bases between them. Germline V gene data show CDR1 as SGHRS and CDR2 as YFSETQ. The length of the CDR3 is 14 residues.

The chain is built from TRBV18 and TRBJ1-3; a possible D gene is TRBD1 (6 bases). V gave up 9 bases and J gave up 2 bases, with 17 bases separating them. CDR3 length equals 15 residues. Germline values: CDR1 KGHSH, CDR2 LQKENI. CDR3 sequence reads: CASAPIGTPGNTIYF. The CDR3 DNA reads TGTGCCAGTGCACCGATCGGGACACCTGGAAACACCATATATTTT.

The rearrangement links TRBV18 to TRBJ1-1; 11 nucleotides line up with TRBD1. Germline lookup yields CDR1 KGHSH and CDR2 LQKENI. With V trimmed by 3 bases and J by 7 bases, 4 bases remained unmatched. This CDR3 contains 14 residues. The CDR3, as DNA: TGTGCCAGCTCACCCGGGACAGGGGGTAATGAAGCTTTCTTT. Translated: CASSPGTGGNEAFF. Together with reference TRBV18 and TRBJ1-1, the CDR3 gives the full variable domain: NAGVMQNPRHLVRRRGQEARLRCSPMKGHSHVYWYRQLPEEGLKFMVYLQKENIIDESGMPKERFSAEFPKEGPSILRIQQVVRGDSAAYFCASSPGTGGNEAFFGQGTRLTVV.

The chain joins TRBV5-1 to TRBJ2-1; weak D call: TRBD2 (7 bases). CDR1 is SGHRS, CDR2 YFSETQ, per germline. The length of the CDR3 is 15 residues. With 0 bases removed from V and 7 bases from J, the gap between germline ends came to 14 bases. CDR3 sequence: CASSLADGGLNEQFF. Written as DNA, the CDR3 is TGCGCCAGCAGCTTGGCCGACGGGGGGCTAAATGAGCAGTTCTTC.

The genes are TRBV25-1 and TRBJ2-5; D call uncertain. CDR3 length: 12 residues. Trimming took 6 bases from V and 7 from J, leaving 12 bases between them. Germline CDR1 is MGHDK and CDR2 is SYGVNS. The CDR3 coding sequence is TGTGCCAGCAGCGATCCAGTTGGGACCCAGTACTTC. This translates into CASSDPVGTQYF.

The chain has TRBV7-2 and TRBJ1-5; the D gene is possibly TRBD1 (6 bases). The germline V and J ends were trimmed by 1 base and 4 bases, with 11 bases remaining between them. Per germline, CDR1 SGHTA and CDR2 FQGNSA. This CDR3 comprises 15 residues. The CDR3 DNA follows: TGTGCCAGCAGCTTAGTCGGGGGCGATAATCAGCCCCAGCATTTT. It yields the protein CASSLVGGDNQPQHF.

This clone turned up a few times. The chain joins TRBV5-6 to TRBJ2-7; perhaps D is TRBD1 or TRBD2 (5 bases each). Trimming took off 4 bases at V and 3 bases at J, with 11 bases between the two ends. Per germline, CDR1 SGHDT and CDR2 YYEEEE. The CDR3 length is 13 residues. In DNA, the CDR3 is TGTGCCAGCAGCCTATGGGGGATCTACGAGCAGTACTTC. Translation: CASSLWGIYEQYF.

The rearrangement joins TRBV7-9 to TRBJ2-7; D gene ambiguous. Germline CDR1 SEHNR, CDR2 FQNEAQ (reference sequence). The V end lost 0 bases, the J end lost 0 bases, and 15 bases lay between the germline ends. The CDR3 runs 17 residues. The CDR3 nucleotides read TGTGCCAGCAGCTTAGCTAGGCTGGGCAGACCCTCCTACGAGCAGTACTTC. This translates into CASSLARLGRPSYEQYF.

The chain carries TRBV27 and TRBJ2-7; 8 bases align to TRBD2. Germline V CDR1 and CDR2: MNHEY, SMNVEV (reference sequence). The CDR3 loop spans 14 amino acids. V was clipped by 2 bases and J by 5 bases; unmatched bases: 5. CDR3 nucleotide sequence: TGTGCCAGCAGTTTAGACGGGAGGGGCCACGAGCAGTACTTC. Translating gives CASSLDGRGHEQYF.

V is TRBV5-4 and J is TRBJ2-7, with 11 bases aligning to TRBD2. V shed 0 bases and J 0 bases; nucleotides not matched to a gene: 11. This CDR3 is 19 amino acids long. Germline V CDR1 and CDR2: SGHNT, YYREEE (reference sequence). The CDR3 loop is CASSLGGLAGGTPSYEQYF. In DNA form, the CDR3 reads TGTGCCAGCAGCTTGGGAGGGCTAGCGGGAGGAACACCCTCCTACGAGCAGTACTTC. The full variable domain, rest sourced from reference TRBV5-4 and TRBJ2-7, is ETGVTQSPTHLIKTRGQQVTLRCSSQSGHNTVSWYQQALGQGPQFIFQYYREEENGRGNFPPRFSGLQFPNYSSELNVNALELDDSALYLCASSLGGLAGGTPSYEQYFGPGTRLTVT.

DNA for the CDR3: TGTGCCAGCAGCCGCACTACAGGCTCTGGAAACACCATATATTTT. This sequence encodes CASSRTTGSGNTIYF. The chain uses TRBV7-9 and TRBJ1-3; the D gene is possibly TRBD1 (5 bases). In germline, CDR1 is SEHNR, CDR2 FQNEAQ (reference sequence). This CDR3 contains 15 residues. V was clipped by 5 bases and J by 0 bases, with 11 bases between them.

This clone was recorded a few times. The CDR3 DNA reads TGTGCCTGGGGGCGGGCCGCTAACACCGGGGAGCTGTTTTTT. Its translation is CAWGRAANTGELFF. This chain joins TRBV30 and TRBJ2-2, with D possibly TRBD2 on 5 matching bases. V was shortened by 5 bases and J by 2 bases, with 12 bases between the two germline ends. The CDR3 is 14 amino acids. Germline lookup yields CDR1 GTSNPN and CDR2 SVGIG (reference sequence).

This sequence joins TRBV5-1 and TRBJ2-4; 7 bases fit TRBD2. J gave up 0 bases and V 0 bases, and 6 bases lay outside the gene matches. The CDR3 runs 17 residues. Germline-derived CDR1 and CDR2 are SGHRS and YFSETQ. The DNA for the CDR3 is TGCGCCAGCAGCTTGGATGGACTAGGACTAGCCAAAAACATTCAGTACTTC. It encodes CASSLDGLGLAKNIQYF.